This T cell receptor (beta chain) was documented in a study of OX40 agonist ivuxolimab in advanced cancers. Whole-study context: The patients' treatment was ivuxolimab, an agonistic anti-OX40 (CD134) antibody.

Here immunoSEQ multiplex PCR was the method, and the copy in TCRdb shows in-frame clones only, minus some. The repertoire includes about 38,000 clones, about 89% of them detected once, and less than 50% sits in the top ten. The germline CDR1 and CDR2 sequences are LGHNA and YSLEER. This CDR3 is 16 amino acids long. The J segment lost 0 bases and the V segment lost 2 bases, leaving 6 bases of the junction unmatched. A note on this clone: Its specificity is unknown.

Study-level points and caveats: The authors also found low normalized T-cell clonal expansion in some nonresponders.

Specimen: CD4+ or CD8+ T cells sorted from blood, collected in a trial of the OX40 agonist ivuxolimab. The chain has TRBV4-3 and TRBJ2-7; 8 bases align to TRBD1. This TCR derives from an adult with an advanced solid tumor such as melanoma, head and neck, liver or kidney cancer. As DNA, the CDR3 is TGCGCCAGCAGCCAAATGACAGGGGTTAGCTCCTACGAGCAGTACTTC. Protein sequence: CASSQMTGVSSYEQYF.